This TCR beta chain was sequenced during a study of brain T cells in children with intractable seizures. Surgery cases with the highest brain T cell transcript signatures were chosen for sequencing. Generated by immunoSEQ multiplex PCR, the TCRdb table keeps only in-frame clones and is missing some. The sample has 5,000 or so clones, about 92% seen once; the top ten hold almost 2%. CDR1 is KGHSH, CDR2 LQKENI, per germline. V gave up 2 bases and J gave up 4 bases, with 11 bases separating them. The CDR3 contains 15 residues. The chain joins TRBV18 to TRBJ2-2, with a tentative D call TRBD2 (5 bases). Specimen: resected brain tissue, collected at surgery. The receptor's source is a boy under three years old with focal cortical dysplasia and intractable seizures. This CDR3 is CASSPRLAGTGELFF. The CDR3, as DNA: TGTGCCAGCTCACCAAGGCTAGCAGGCACCGGGGAGCTGTTTTTT.